Listed below are T cell receptor beta chains from one sample, sequenced in a study of identical twins. TCRdb passed the 5' RACE reads through MiXCR, listing each CDR3 protein once. The data contain 450,000 or so distinct CDR3 sequences, 12% to 15% of them singletons. The same specimen was also included in a second study, on yellow fever vaccine responses in identical twins.

The source material was CD4+ T cells sorted from blood. The receptors were gathered from a woman in her late teens or twenties in good health. CDR3s include the opening cysteine and the closing phenylalanine or tryptophan. Each record gives: D gene, J gene, clone size, V gene, CDR3 protein, CDR3 DNA. A D gene is named only where the DNA matches it firmly. Clone size is shown for a subset of rows, as once, few, many or a class of expanded clone.

D: TRBD2; J: TRBJ2-7; size: few; V: TRBV20-1; CDR3: CSARRVGLAGRPGYEQYF; DNA: TGCAGTGCTAGAAGGGTAGGGCTAGCGGGACGCCCGGGCTACGAGCAGTACTTC
D: NA; J: TRBJ2-1; size: NA; V: TRBV28; CDR3: CASSLYPRDDDNEQFF; DNA: TGTGCCAGCAGTTTATACCCCCGGGACGACGACAATGAGCAGTTCTTC
D: NA; J: TRBJ2-7; size: NA; V: TRBV4-1; CDR3: CASSRSRMAGDLSYEQYF; DNA: TGCGCCAGCAGCCGGAGCCGCATGGCAGGGGATTTGTCCTACGAGCAGTACTTC
D: NA; J: TRBJ2-1; size: few; V: TRBV7-6; CDR3: CASSPIQGKKGNEQFF; DNA: TGTGCCAGCAGCCCTATACAGGGCAAAAAGGGGAATGAGCAGTTCTTC
D: TRBD2; J: TRBJ2-1; size: few; V: TRBV12-3/TRBV12-4; CDR3: CASSLGLADLYNEQFF; DNA: TGTGCCAGCAGTTTGGGACTAGCGGACCTTTACAATGAGCAGTTCTTC
D: TRBD2; J: TRBJ2-3; size: NA; V: TRBV3-1; CDR3: CASSQDLWTSGGYTDTQYF; DNA: TGTGCCAGCAGCCAAGATCTTTGGACTAGCGGGGGGTACACAGATACGCAGTATTTT
D: TRBD2; J: TRBJ2-3; size: few; V: TRBV27; CDR3: CASKRLADTDTQYF; DNA: TGTGCCAGCAAGAGGCTAGCGGACACAGATACGCAGTATTTT
D: NA; J: TRBJ2-3; size: NA; V: TRBV12-5; CDR3: CASGFGSGDTQYF; DNA: TGTGCTAGTGGTTTCGGGTCGGGGGATACGCAGTATTTT
D: NA; J: TRBJ2-7; size: few; V: TRBV11-2; CDR3: CASSPPTLSYEQYF; DNA: TGTGCCAGCAGCCCTCCGACGCTGTCCTACGAGCAGTACTTC
D: NA; J: TRBJ2-1; size: NA; V: TRBV3-1; CDR3: CASTESGTFFNEQFF; DNA: TGTGCCAGCACCGAATCCGGGACATTTTTCAATGAGCAGTTCTTC
D: TRBD1; J: TRBJ2-4; size: many; V: TRBV15; CDR3: CATSRGGTANIQYF; DNA: TGTGCCACCAGCAGAGGAGGGACAGCCAACATTCAGTACTTC
D: TRBD1; J: TRBJ2-5; size: NA; V: TRBV20-1; CDR3: CSASIRGRGETQYF; DNA: TGCAGTGCGTCGATCAGGGGGCGGGGAGAGACCCAGTACTTC
D: TRBD2; J: TRBJ2-3; size: NA; V: TRBV6-1; CDR3: CASSTKTSGGTDTQYF; DNA: TGCGCCAGCAGTACCAAGACTAGCGGGGGTACAGATACGCAGTATTTT
D: NA; J: TRBJ1-1; size: NA; V: TRBV3-1; CDR3: CASTMGRDTEAFF; DNA: TGTGCCAGCACAATGGGACGGGACACTGAAGCTTTCTTT
D: NA; J: TRBJ1-2; size: NA; V: TRBV7-9; CDR3: CASSPANYGYTF; DNA: TGTGCCAGCAGTCCAGCTAACTATGGCTACACCTTC
D: TRBD1; J: TRBJ2-7; size: few; V: TRBV6-2/TRBV6-3; CDR3: CASSYSLVKRGQGVYEQYF; DNA: TGTGCCAGCAGTTACTCACTGGTCAAGAGGGGACAGGGAGTCTACGAGCAGTACTTC
D: NA; J: TRBJ2-5; size: few; V: TRBV6-5; CDR3: CASSYIAETQYF; DNA: TGTGCCAGCAGTTACATTGCGGAGACCCAGTACTTC
D: TRBD2; J: TRBJ2-4; size: NA; V: TRBV3-1; CDR3: CASSQDWGGRGAKNIQYF; DNA: TGTGCCAGCAGCCAAGATTGGGGGGGAAGAGGGGCCAAAAACATTCAGTACTTC
D: TRBD1; J: TRBJ1-3; size: NA; V: TRBV12-3/TRBV12-4; CDR3: CASRHARTGVGNTIYF; DNA: TGTGCCAGCAGACATGCCAGGACAGGGGTCGGAAACACCATATATTTT
D: TRBD1; J: TRBJ2-5; size: NA; V: TRBV7-2; CDR3: CASSPTRTGGLTQYF; DNA: TGTGCCAGCAGCCCGACAAGGACAGGGGGTTTAACCCAGTACTTC
D: NA; J: TRBJ1-5; size: many; V: TRBV7-9; CDR3: CASSDNRWDQPQHF; DNA: TGTGCCAGCAGCGATAACCGGTGGGATCAGCCCCAGCATTTT
D: TRBD2; J: TRBJ2-3; size: NA; V: TRBV6-2/TRBV6-3; CDR3: CASSYSEREFADTQYF; DNA: TGTGCCAGCAGTTACTCGGAGCGGGAGTTTGCAGATACGCAGTATTTT
D: NA; J: TRBJ2-3; size: NA; V: TRBV7-2; CDR3: CASSFQGSFTDTQYF; DNA: TGTGCCAGCAGCTTTCAGGGGAGCTTTACAGATACGCAGTATTTT
D: TRBD2; J: TRBJ2-1; size: NA; V: TRBV14; CDR3: CASSQPGLAWNEQFF; DNA: TGTGCCAGCAGCCAACCGGGACTAGCATGGAATGAGCAGTTCTTC
D: TRBD2; J: TRBJ2-7; size: NA; V: TRBV9; CDR3: CASSVGASGSPYEQYF; DNA: TGTGCCAGCAGCGTAGGGGCTAGCGGGAGTCCATACGAGCAGTACTTC